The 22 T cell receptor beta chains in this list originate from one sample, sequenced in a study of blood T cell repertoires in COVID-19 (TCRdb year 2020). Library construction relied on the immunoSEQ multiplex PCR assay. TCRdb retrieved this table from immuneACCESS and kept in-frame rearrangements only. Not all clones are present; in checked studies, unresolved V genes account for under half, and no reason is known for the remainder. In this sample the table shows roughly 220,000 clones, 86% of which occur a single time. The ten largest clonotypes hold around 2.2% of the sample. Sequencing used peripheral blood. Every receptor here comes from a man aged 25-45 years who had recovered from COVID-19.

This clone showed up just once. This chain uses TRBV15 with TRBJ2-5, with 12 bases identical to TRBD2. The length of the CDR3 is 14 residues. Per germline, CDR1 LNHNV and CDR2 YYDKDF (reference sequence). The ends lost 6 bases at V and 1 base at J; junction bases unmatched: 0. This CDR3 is CATRTSGGQETQYF. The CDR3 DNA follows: TGTGCCACCAGGACTAGCGGGGGCCAAGAGACCCAGTACTTC.

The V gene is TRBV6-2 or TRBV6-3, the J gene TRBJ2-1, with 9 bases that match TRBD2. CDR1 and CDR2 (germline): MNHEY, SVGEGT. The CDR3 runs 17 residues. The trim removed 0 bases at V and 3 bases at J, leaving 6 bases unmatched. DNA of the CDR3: TGTGCCAGCAGTTACTCGATTAGCGGGAGCTACTACAATGAGCAGTTCTTC. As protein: CASSYSISGSYYNEQFF.

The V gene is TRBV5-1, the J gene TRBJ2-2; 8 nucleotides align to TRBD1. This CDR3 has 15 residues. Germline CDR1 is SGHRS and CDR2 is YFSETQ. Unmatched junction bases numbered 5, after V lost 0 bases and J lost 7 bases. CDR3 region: CASSLGQGAYGELFF. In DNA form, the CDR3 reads TGCGCCAGCAGCTTGGGGCAGGGGGCGTACGGGGAGCTGTTTTTT.

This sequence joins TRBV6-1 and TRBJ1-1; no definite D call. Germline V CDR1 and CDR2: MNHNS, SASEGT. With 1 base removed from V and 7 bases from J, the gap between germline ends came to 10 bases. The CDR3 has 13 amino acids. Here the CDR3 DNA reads TGTGCCAGCAGTGAAGATCGTTCGGTTGAAGCTTTCTTT. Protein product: CASSEDRSVEAFF.

The CDR3 loop reads CASSQAGLEPYGYTF. The CDR3 DNA reads TGCGCCAGCAGCCAAGCGGGACTTGAACCGTATGGCTACACCTTC. The chain joins TRBV4-1 to TRBJ1-2, with D perhaps TRBD1 (5 bases). Trimming left V 1 base short and J 5 bases short, with 14 bases between. This CDR3 comprises 15 residues. Germline CDR1 reads MGHRA; CDR2 reads YSYEKL.

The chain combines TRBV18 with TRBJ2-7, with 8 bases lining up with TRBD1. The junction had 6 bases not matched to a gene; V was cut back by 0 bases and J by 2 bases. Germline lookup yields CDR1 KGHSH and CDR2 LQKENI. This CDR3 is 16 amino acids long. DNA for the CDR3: TGTGCCAGCTCACCACCGGTGGGGACAGGTCCCTACGAGCAGTACTTC. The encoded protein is CASSPPVGTGPYEQYF.

CDR3 sequence reads: CSAGSTDTQYF. In nucleotides, the CDR3 is TGCAGTGCTGGCAGCACAGATACGCAGTATTTT. The chain combines TRBV20-1 with TRBJ2-3; D is unclear. Per germline, CDR1 DFQATT and CDR2 SNEGSKA (reference sequence). There are 11 residues in the CDR3. Trimming took off 5 bases at V and 0 bases at J, with 3 bases between the two ends.

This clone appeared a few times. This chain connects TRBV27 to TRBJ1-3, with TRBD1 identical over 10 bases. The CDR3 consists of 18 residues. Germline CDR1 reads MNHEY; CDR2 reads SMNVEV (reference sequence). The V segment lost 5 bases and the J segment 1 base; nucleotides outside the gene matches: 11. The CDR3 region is CASSPQTGGAESGNTIYF. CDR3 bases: TGTGCCAGCAGTCCCCAGACAGGGGGCGCGGAATCTGGAAACACCATATATTTT.

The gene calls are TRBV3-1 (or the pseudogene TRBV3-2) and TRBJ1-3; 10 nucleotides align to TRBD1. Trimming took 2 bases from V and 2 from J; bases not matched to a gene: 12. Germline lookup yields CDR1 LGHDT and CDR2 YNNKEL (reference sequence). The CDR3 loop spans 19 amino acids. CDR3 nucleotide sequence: TGTGCCAGCAGCCAATACCGGGACAGGGGCCGTCCAGCTGGAAACACCATATATTTT. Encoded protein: CASSQYRDRGRPAGNTIYF.

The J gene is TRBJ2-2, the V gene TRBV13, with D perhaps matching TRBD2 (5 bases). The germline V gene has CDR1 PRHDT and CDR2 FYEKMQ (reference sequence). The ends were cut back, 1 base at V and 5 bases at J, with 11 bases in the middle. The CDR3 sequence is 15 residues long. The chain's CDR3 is CASSLEGLITGELFF. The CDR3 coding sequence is TGTGCCAGCAGCTTAGAAGGACTCATAACCGGGGAGCTGTTTTTT.

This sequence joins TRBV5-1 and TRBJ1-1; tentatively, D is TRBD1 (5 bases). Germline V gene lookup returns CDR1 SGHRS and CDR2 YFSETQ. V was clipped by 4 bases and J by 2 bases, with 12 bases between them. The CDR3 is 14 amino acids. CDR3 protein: CASSTRQSNTEAFF. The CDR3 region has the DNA TGCGCCAGCAGCACGAGACAGAGTAACACTGAAGCTTTCTTT.

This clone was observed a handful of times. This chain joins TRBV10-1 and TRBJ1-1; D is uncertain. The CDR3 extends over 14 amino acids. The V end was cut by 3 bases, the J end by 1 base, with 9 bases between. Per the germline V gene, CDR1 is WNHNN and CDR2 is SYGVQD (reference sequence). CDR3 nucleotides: TGCGCCAGCAGTGATGTCGGAGCGAACACTGAAGCTTTCTTT. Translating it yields CASSDVGANTEAFF.

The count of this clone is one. The CDR3 coding sequence is TGTGCCAGCAGCCCAAATGCCAGGGATGGTTATGAAAAACTGTTTTTT. Its protein product is CASSPNARDGYEKLFF. This chain uses TRBV7-2 with TRBJ1-4; tentatively, D is TRBD1 (5 bases). This CDR3 region has 16 residues. The V gene's germline CDR1 is SGHTA and CDR2 FQGNSA. Trimming cost V 5 bases and J 6 bases, with 19 bases left between them.

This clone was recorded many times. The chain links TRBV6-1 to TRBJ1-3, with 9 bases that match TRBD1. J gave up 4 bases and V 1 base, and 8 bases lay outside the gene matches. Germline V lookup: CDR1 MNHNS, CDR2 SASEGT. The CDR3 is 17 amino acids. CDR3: CASSEVFGGQGGNTIYF. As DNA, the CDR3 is TGTGCCAGCAGTGAAGTCTTCGGTGGACAGGGGGGAAACACCATATATTTT.

CDR3: CASSYGRQGGYGYTF. The CDR3 nucleotides are TGTGCCAGCAGTTACGGGCGACAGGGCGGCTATGGCTACACCTTC. This rearrangement joins TRBV6-5 to TRBJ1-2, with 7 positions matching TRBD1. Unmatched junction bases numbered 7, after V lost 2 bases and J lost 4 bases. CDR3 length equals 15 residues. Germline V gene data show CDR1 as MNHEY and CDR2 as SVGAGI.

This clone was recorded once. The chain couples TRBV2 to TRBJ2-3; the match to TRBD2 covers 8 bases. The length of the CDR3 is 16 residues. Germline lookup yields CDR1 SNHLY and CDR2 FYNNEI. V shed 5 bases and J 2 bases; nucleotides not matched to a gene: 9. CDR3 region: CASSPSGLGSTDTQYF. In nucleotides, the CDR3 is TGTGCCAGCAGTCCTTCGGGACTAGGCTCCACAGATACGCAGTATTTT.

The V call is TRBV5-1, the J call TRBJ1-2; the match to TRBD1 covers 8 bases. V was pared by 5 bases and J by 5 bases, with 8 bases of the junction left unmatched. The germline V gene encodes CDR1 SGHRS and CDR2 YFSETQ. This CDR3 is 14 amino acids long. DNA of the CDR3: TGCGCCAGCAGGGCTGGACAGGGTAATTATGGCTACACCTTC. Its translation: CASRAGQGNYGYTF.

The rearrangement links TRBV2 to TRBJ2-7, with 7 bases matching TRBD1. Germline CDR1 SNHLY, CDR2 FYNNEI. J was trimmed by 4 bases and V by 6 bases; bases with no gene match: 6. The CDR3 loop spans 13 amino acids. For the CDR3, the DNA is TGTGCCAGCAGGGGGGACAGCTGGTACGAGCAGTACTTC. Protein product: CASRGDSWYEQYF. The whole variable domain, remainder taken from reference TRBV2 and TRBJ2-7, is EPEVTQTPSHQVTQMGQEVILRCVPISNHLYFYWYRQILGQKVEFLVSFYNNEISEKSEIFDDQFSVERPDGSNFTLKIRSTKLEDSAMYFCASRGDSWYEQYFGPGTRLTVT.

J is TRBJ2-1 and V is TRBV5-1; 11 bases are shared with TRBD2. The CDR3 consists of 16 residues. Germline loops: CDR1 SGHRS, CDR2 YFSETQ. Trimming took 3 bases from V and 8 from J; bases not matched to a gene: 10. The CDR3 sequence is CASSYRGNSGGDEQFF. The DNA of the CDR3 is TGCGCCAGCAGCTATCGAGGTAATAGCGGGGGGGATGAGCAGTTCTTC.

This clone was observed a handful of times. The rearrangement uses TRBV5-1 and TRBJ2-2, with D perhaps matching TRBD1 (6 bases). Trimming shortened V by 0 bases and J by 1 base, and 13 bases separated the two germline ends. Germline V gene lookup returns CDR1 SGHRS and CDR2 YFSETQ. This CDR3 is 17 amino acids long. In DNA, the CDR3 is TGCGCCAGCAGCTTGGTCAGGGGTAGGGTGAACACCGGGGAGCTGTTTTTT. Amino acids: CASSLVRGRVNTGELFF.

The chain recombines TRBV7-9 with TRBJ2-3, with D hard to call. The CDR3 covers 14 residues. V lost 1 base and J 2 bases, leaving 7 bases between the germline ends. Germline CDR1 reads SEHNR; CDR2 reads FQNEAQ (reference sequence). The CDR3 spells CASSLDGFTDTQYF. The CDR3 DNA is TGTGCCAGCAGCTTAGACGGGTTCACAGATACGCAGTATTTT.

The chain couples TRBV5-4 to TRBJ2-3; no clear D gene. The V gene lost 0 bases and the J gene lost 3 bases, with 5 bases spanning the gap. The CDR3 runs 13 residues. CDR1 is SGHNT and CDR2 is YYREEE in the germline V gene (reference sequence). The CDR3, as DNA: TGTGCCAGCAGCTTGGACAGTACAGATACGCAGTATTTT. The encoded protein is CASSLDSTDTQYF. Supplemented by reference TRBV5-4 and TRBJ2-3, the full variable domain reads ETGVTQSPTHLIKTRGQQVTLRCSSQSGHNTVSWYQQALGQGPQFIFQYYREEENGRGNFPPRFSGLQFPNYSSELNVNALELDDSALYLCASSLDSTDTQYFGPGTRLTVL.